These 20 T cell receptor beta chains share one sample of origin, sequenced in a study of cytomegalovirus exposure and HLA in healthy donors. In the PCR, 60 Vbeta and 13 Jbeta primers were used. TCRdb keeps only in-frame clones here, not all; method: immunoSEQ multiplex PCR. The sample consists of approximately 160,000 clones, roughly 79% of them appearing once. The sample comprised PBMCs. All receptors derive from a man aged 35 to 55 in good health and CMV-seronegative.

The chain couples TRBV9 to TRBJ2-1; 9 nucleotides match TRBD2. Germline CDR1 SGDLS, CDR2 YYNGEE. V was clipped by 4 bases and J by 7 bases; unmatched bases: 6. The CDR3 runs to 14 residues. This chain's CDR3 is CASSLIAGANEQFF. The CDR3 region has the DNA TGTGCCAGCAGCCTAATAGCGGGAGCAAATGAGCAGTTCTTC. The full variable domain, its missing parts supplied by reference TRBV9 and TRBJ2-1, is DSGVTQTPKHLITATGQRVTLRCSPRSGDLSVYWYQQSLDQGLQFLIQYYNGEERAKGNILERFSAQQFPDLHSELNLSSLELGDSALYFCASSLIAGANEQFFGPGTRLTVL.

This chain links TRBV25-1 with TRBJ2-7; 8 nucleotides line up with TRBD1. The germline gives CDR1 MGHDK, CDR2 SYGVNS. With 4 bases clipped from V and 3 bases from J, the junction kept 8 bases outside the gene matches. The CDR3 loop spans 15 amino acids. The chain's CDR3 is CASSVPGQAHYEQYF. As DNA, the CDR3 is TGTGCCAGCAGTGTTCCGGGACAGGCCCACTACGAGCAGTACTTC.

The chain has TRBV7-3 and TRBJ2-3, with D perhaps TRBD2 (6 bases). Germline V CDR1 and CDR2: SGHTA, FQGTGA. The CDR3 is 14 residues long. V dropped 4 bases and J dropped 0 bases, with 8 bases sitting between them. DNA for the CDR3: TGTGCCAGCAGCTCGGGACTCAGCACAGATACGCAGTATTTT. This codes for CASSSGLSTDTQYF.

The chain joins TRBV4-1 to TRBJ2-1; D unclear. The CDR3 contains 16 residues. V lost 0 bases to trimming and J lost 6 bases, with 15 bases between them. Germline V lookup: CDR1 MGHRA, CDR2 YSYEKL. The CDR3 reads CASSQEGVAGSNEQFF. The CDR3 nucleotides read TGCGCCAGCAGCCAAGAAGGAGTAGCCGGTTCCAATGAGCAGTTCTTC.

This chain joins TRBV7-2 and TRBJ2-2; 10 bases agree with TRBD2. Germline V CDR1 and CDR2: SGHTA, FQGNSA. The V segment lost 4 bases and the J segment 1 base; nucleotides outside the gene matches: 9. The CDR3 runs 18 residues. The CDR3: CASSSFASGSWNTGELFF. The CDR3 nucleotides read TGTGCCAGCAGCTCCTTTGCTAGCGGGAGTTGGAACACCGGGGAGCTGTTTTTT.

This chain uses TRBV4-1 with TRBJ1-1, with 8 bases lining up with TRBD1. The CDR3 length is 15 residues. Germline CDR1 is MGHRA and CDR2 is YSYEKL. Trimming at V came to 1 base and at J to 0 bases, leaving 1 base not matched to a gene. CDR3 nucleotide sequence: TGCGCCAGCAGCCAAGCGGACAGGGTGAACACTGAAGCTTTCTTT. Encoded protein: CASSQADRVNTEAFF.

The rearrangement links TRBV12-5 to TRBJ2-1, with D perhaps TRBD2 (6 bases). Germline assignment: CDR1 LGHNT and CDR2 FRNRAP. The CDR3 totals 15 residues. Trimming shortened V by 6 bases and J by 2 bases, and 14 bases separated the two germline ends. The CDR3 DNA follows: TGTGCTAGTGGCCTCGGGGGTGCGGCCTACAATGAGCAGTTCTTC. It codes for CASGLGGAAYNEQFF.

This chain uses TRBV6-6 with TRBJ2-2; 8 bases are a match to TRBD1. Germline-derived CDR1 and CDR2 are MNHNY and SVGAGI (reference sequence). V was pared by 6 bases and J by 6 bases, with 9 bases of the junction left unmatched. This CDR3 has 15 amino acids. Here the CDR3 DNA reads TGTGCCAGCAGCGCCGGGACAGGTGTCCCCGGGGAGCTGTTTTTT. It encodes CASSAGTGVPGELFF.

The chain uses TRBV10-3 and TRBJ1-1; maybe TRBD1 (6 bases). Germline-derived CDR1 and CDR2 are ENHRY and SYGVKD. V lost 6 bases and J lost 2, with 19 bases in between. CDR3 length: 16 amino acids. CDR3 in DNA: TGTGCCATCAGACCCCTTGTCGGGGGGCGAAACACTGAAGCTTTCTTT. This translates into CAIRPLVGGRNTEAFF.

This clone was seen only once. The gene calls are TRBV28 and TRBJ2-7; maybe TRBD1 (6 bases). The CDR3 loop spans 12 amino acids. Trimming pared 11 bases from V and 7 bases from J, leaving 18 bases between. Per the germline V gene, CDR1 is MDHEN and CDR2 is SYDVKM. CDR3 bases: TGTGCCGGCGCGGCCAGGGGCGGAGAGCAGTACTTC. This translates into CAGAARGGEQYF.

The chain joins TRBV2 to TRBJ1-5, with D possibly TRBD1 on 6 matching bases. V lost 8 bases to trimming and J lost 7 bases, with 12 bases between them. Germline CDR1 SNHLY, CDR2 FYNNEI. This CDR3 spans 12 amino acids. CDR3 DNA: TGTGCCAGCGGACAGTCGGGCCAGCCCCAGCATTTT. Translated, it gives CASGQSGQPQHF.

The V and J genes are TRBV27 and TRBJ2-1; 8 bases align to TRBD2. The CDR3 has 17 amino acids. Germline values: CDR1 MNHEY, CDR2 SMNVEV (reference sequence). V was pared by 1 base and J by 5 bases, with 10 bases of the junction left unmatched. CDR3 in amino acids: CASSLYRTLAGNNEQFF. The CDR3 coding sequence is TGTGCCAGCAGTTTATATCGTACCCTAGCGGGTAACAATGAGCAGTTCTTC.

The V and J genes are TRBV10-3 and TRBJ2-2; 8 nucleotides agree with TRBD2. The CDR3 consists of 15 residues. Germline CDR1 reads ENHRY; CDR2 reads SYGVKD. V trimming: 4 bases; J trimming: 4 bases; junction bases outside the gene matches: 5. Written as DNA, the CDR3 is TGTGCCATCAGTGGAAGCGGGAGTGCCACCGGGGAGCTGTTTTTT. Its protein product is CAISGSGSATGELFF.

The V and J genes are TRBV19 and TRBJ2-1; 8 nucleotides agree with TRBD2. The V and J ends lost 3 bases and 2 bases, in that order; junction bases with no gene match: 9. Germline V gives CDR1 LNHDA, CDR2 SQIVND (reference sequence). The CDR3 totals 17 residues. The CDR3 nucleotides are TGTGCCAGTAGTATGGGGCTAGCGGGCGCCACCTACAATGAGCAGTTCTTC. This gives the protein CASSMGLAGATYNEQFF.

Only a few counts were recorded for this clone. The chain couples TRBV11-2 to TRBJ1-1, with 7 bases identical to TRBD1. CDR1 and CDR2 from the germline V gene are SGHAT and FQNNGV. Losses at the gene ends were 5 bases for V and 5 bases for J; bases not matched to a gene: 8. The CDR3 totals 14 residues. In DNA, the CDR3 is TGTGCCAGCAGCCTGGGACAGATGGGGACTGAAGCTTTCTTT. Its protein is CASSLGQMGTEAFF.

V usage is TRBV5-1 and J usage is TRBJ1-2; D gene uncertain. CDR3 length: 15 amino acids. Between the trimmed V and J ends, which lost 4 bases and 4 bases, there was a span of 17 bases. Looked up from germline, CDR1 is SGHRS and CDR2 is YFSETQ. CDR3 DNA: TGCGCCAGCAGCCTGCGACAAACCGATCCCTATGGCTACACCTTC. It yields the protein CASSLRQTDPYGYTF.

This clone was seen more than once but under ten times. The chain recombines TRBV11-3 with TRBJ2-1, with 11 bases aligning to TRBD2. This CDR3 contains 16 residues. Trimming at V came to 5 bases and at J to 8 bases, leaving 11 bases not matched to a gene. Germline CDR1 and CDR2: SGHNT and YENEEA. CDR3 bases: TGTGCCAGCAGCGGAAGGGGGACTAGCGGCACGGATGAGCAGTTCTTC. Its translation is CASSGRGTSGTDEQFF.

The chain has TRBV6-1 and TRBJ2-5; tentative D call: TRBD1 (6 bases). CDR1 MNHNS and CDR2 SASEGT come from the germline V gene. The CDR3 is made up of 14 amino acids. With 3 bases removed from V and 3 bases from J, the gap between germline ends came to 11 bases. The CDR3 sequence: CASSEGTRKETQYF. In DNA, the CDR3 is TGTGCCAGCAGTGAGGGGACACGGAAAGAGACCCAGTACTTC.

The CDR3 region is CASSAGPTAKYGYTF. The CDR3 bases are TGCGCCAGCAGCGCAGGCCCGACAGCCAAATATGGCTACACCTTC. The chain joins TRBV5-1 to TRBJ1-2; the D gene is possibly TRBD1 (5 bases). Trimming removed 4 bases from V and 5 bases from J, with 18 bases in between. Germline CDR1 reads SGHRS; CDR2 reads YFSETQ. This CDR3 has 15 amino acids. Drawing the rest from reference TRBV5-1 and TRBJ1-2, the complete variable domain is KAGVTQTPRYLIKTRGQQVTLSCSPISGHRSVSWYQQTPGQGLQFLFEYFSETQRNKGNFPGRFSGRQFSNSRSEMNVSTLELGDSALYLCASSAGPTAKYGYTFGSGTRLTVV.

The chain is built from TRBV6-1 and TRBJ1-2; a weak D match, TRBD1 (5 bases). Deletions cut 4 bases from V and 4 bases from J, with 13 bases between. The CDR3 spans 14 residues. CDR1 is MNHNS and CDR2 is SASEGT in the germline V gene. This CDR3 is CASSARTGGYGYTF. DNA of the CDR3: TGTGCCAGCAGTGCCCGGACGGGGGGCTATGGCTACACCTTC.